This T cell receptor (beta chain) originates from a study of CD8+ T cells in alopecia areata. V lost 2 bases to trimming and J lost 6 bases; unmatched junction nucleotides: 10. Germline CDR1 GTSNPN, CDR2 SVGIG (reference sequence). CDR3 length: 15 residues. It was cDNA, reverse transcribed from extracted RNA, that served as the sequencing template. The table came from immunoSEQ multiplex PCR; TCRdb's copy has only in-frame clones and leaves some out. The data hold fewer than 250,000 clones, with approximately 61% observed a single time. This specimen consisted of CD4+ T cells sorted from blood, obtained at week 0. The chain combines TRBV30 with TRBJ1-5; TRBD1 agrees at 7 bases. The TCR sequence derives from a human donor with alopecia areata. The CDR3 protein is CAWSQGRQGGQPQHF. DNA for the CDR3: TGTGCCTGGAGTCAGGGTCGACAGGGTGGTCAGCCCCAGCATTTT.